This T cell receptor beta chain was recorded in a study of blood T cell repertoires in COVID-19 (dated by TCRdb to about 2020). About the study as a whole: Samples covering the acute and convalescent phases of COVID-19 were provided by collaborators in the United States, Italy and Spain. A freely available public database, intended as a resource for researchers studying the immune response to SARS-CoV-2, is where the repertoires were released. The prospective study material was composed of cDNA or gDNA derived from T cells, B-cell-depleted T cells, or PBMCs. HLA class I and class II types, where available, came from metadata supplied by the sample provider rather than from assay-based typing. Subjects who had been exposed to COVID-19, were actively infected with it, or had recovered from it provided the deeply sampled blood TCRbeta repertoires that made up the dataset. The sample metadata nearly always contained a de-identified subject ID, COVID-19 status, age in years and sex. Samples were obtained from the ongoing ImmuneRACE study (first 160 participants) and from 1,254 subjects provided by 6 global collaborators. The study at large found these results: How much clinical and demographic metadata was included differed by source and by participant, and the metadata was provided uncurated.

V has 4 bases trimmed and J has 5 bases trimmed; junction bases matching no gene number 5. The germline V gene encodes CDR1 LGHNA and CDR2 YNFKEQ. From the cysteine up to the phenylalanine, the CDR3 has a length of 14 residues. The retained sequence is limited to the CDR3, 42 bases, with the frame set at the first base. As regards this clone: The antigen it recognizes is unknown. Per-base qualities were not stored, and no clone one base away is much larger.

The immunoSEQ Assay, a bias-controlled multiplex PCR, was used to amplify TCRbeta CDR3 regions from genomic DNA. For the original study's pipeline: The number of nucleated cells in each sample was estimated from the amplification of reference gene primers within the assay. To quantify the absolute abundance of each unique TCRbeta CDR3 rearrangement, sequence reads were collapsed and filtered. Productive Simpson clonality was computed per sample as the square root of Simpson's diversity index over productive rearrangements. TCRdb stores this immuneACCESS table with in-frame sequences only. Part of the clones is absent; in the studies checked, under half of the shortfall reflects unresolved V genes, and no reason is known for the rest. Clone size and V and J calls were adopted from that table, with D and trimming inferred from the DNA. This sample has about 230,000 clones in its table, and about four fifths of those were observed once. The ten largest clones capture approximately 5.4% of the sample.

The collaborating institutions used their own protocols to collect whole blood in K2EDTA tubes. Collaborator samples were shipped for TCRbeta analysis as frozen whole blood, isolated PBMCs, or DNA extracted from either sample type. Rearrangement joined TRBV4-2 to TRBJ1-1, and TRBD1 matches 9 of the central bases. The receptor comes from a man of 80 years or more with acute or convalescent COVID-19. Specimen: peripheral blood. DNA sequence: TGTGCCAGCAGCCCGGTTGGACAGGGGACTGAAGCTTTCTTT. The encoded protein is CASSPVGQGTEAFF.